Listed here is a single TCR beta chain. Its cognate antigen has yet to be identified. Per-base quality was not reported, and no clone a single base away is much larger than it. The entry originates in a study of blood T cells in healthy people across ages (dated by TCRdb to 2013 to 2016). Turning to the overall study: In model experiments, template switching captured roughly one uniquely barcoded TCR beta cDNA molecule for every two T cells. Using deep sequencing normalized with unique cDNA molecular identifiers, the study measured how TCR beta repertoire diversity changes with age. The donors were divided into four age groups: young (average around 15 years), middle-aged (over 35), aged (roughly 60) and long-lived (about 79). To avoid experimental bias, donors of different ages were randomly spread across the sequencing lanes. For two donors (one aged 18 to 30 and one aged 80 or older), the study analyzed two additional independent replicas of 1 million unique cDNA reads from the same blood draw. The paper's findings and limits, for the study overall: Compared with the aged group, the long-lived group had more naive CD4+ T cells, fewer expanded clones and increased TCR diversity, a pattern suggesting age selection. Bulk unsorted PBMC profiling prevented conclusive comparison of naive and antigen-experienced compartments. As age increased, observed TCR beta diversity per million T cells dropped in a roughly linear way, and a significant reduction was already evident by age about 40. The CMV infection status of donors was not known, potentially confounding age-related changes in expanded clonotypes. Observed TCR beta diversity correlated strongly with the percentage of naive T cells measured by flow cytometry. Estimates of total diversity based on one million sequenced T cells were regarded as lower bounds and as underestimates.

The library was produced with 5' RACE. The listed sequencing device is Illumina HiSeq 2500. A second PCR of roughly 7 to 11 cycles was performed with a sample-barcoded 5' primer and a J-beta primer mix. Each TCR beta cDNA molecule received a unique molecular identifier from a template-switch 5' adaptor carrying 12 random nucleotides. At least 3 million CDR3-containing paired-end reads were obtained from each sample. All of the RNA was converted into first-strand cDNA using the Mint cDNA synthesis kit, with a TRBC-specific oligonucleotide serving as the primer. Following uracil-DNA glycosylase treatment, a first 18-cycle PCR with universal primers M1SS and BC2_uni_R was performed on all cDNA. Per the authors' processing: Each sample was normalized by randomly selecting 1 million high-quality reads, each carrying a distinct molecular identifier. Instead of being binned into consensus sequences, reads that shared molecular identifiers were thrown out. MiTCR, run with a Q25 quality threshold and the strictest error-elimination algorithm, handled CDR3 identification, clonotype clustering and error correction. A nonparametric unseen species model with Euler transformation was used to estimate a lower bound on total TCR beta diversity. The public reads were reanalyzed by TCRdb: fastp trimming at Q25, MiXCR alignment, in-frame beta chains only. Duplicate CDR3 protein sequences are folded into a single record with the most common DNA and genes. Clone size and V and J calls follow TCRdb, not the original study. In all, the sample holds 650,000 to 800,000 distinct CDR3 sequences, and roughly 44% of those were seen once. Nearly 20% of the sample comes from the top ten.

The CDR3, from cysteine to phenylalanine, totals 13 residues. The DNA shown is the 39-base CDR3, in frame from base 1. V is clipped by 3 bases and J by 2 bases, and the sequence between their germline boundaries is 6 bases long. Looking up the germline V gene yields CDR1 SGHNT and CDR2 YENEEA. The 40 or so donors, aged about 6 to 90 years, were systemically healthy Caucasian individuals from Russia. Each donor gave ten milliliters of peripheral blood, collected into EDTA-treated Vacutainer tubes. PBMCs were isolated by Ficoll-Paque density-gradient centrifugation, with at least 7 million obtained per sample. Trizol reagent was used to extract total RNA from PBMCs, with at least 6 micrograms per sample. The percentages of naive CD45RAhigh/CD27high T cells were determined by flow cytometry on a PBMC aliquot from every donor.

This chain joins TRBV11-3 to TRBJ2-3, with no D gene named confidently. The source material was blood. The clonotype originates from a man aged 55 to 70 in good health. The DNA sequence is TGTGCCAGCAGCTTCGCCGACACAGATACGCAGTATTTT. Its protein product is CASSFADTDTQYF. With the portions outside the CDR3 filled from the reference TRBV11-3 and TRBJ2-3 genes, the complete variable region becomes EAGVVQSPRYKIIEKKQPVAFWCNPISGHNTLYWYLQNLGQGPELLIRYENEEAVDDSQLPKDRFSAERLKGVDSTLKIQPAELGDSAVYLCASSFADTDTQYFGPGTRLTVL.